Sequencing of this T cell receptor beta chain was carried out in a study of cytomegalovirus exposure and HLA in healthy donors. Germline lookup yields CDR1 PRHDT and CDR2 FYEKMQ (reference sequence). CDR3 length: 16 amino acids. Trimming removed 3 bases from V and 0 bases from J; junction bases left unmatched: 2. The PCR employed 60 Vbeta primers together with 13 Jbeta primers. Libraries were prepared by immunoSEQ multiplex PCR; TCRdb keeps only in-frame clonotypes and omits some of them. The data show about 200,000 clones, with roughly 73% seen just once and around 1.9% held by the top ten. The sample holds one count of this clone. The antigen remains unidentified. Study observations and caveats: An analysis was carried out at a later point. It showed that HLA-associated TCR beta chains were more clonally expanded than equally common non-associated chains. Three CMV-associated chains were confirmed in vitro to be specific for CMV antigens. About 87% or about 30% of the time was how often most TCR beta V segments were productive, according to an earlier analysis.

The sequence derives from a woman aged 25 to 39 in good health and CMV-seronegative. This chain connects TRBV13 to TRBJ2-5, with 12 bases matching TRBD2. The sequenced sample consisted of PBMCs. The CDR3 region is CASSFGLAGYQETQYF. CDR3 bases: TGTGCCAGCAGCTTCGGACTAGCGGGGTACCAAGAGACCCAGTACTTC.